The T cell receptor beta chain under discussion was sequenced for a study of T-cell reconstitution after alpha-beta-depleted transplantation in children. The TCRbeta library incorporated unique molecular identifiers. Via MiXCR, TCRdb re-called the PCR reads, giving one row per CDR3 protein. The sample carries 81,000 or so distinct CDR3 sequences, about 16% recorded once. Study-wide results and limits: The origin of alpha-beta T cells about two months after transplant was reportedly several hundred expanded graft clones. T-cell numbers and diversity one year post-transplant derived largely from freshly generated T cells. Recipient T cells and thymic progenitors that survived were the source of the high TCRbeta diversity seen at day 60 in some patients.

This clonotype was seen more than once but under ten times. Its antigen is as yet unknown. The CDR3 runs 16 residues. With 3 bases clipped from V and 3 bases from J, the junction kept 7 bases outside the gene matches. Germline CDR1 is LNHNV and CDR2 is YYDKDF (reference sequence). The source is a male patient between 2 and 15 years old who had a stem cell transplant for acute lymphoblastic leukemia, so the T cells may come from the graft donor. Sequencing was performed on PBMCs, mostly from graft donor cells, taken 180 days after TCRalphabeta/CD19-depleted stem cell transplant. The chain uses TRBV15 and TRBJ2-3; TRBD2 matches at 9 bases. The CDR3 reads CATSRSGGTGTDTQYF. Here the CDR3 DNA reads TGTGCCACCAGCAGGAGCGGGGGGACTGGTACAGATACGCAGTATTTT.